This T cell receptor beta chain was captured by sequencing in a study of cytomegalovirus exposure and HLA in healthy donors. The study, taken as a whole, reports: One later analysis, an examination of the 100 to 150 validation repertoires, found that first-cohort TCR clusters tended to co-occur in them. Generally TCR sequences proved uncommon, though certain public TCRs appeared in numerous donors. Associated with cytomegalovirus, according to the listing, were around 170 TCR beta chains.

The donors were in the approximately 120-subject validation cohort; that cohort was separate from the roughly 660-subject first cohort. J gave up 4 bases and V 6 bases, and 3 bases lay outside the gene matches. There are 12 residues in the CDR3. On this clone: What it binds is unknown.

Clones were sequenced by immunoSEQ multiplex PCR, and TCRdb holds only the in-frame ones, with some missing. The sample lists over 110,000 clones, more than 85% occurring once. The specimen sequenced was PBMCs. The gene calls are TRBV23-1 and TRBJ2-7; TRBD1 matches at 7 bases. TRBV23-1 is designated an ORF whose function remains uncertain. The receptor was isolated from a man aged 18 to 29 in good health and CMV-seropositive. CDR3 sequence: CASSPRGYEQYF. As DNA, the CDR3 is TGCGCCAGCAGCCCCAGGGGGTACGAGCAGTACTTC.